The 24 T cell receptor beta chains below all came from one sample that was sequenced in a study of T cells in women clearing cervical HPV infection. Measured with immunoSEQ multiplex PCR; TCRdb has only the in-frame clones, and not every one. This table lists fewer than 40,000 clones. Sequencing was done on a sample of blood buffy coat. The receptors shown here come from a woman between 18 and 69 years old with a cervical HPV16 infection that either progressed to CIN3+ or cleared (not recorded which).

Comments on this clone: The read comes to an end 3 residues before the CDR3 does, leaving the germline J gene to fill in the end. This rearrangement joins TRBV7-2 to TRBJ2-2; D gene ambiguous. CDR3 length: 12 amino acids. The germline CDR1 and CDR2 sequences are SGHTA and FQGNSA. V gave up 6 bases and J gave up 5 bases, with 7 bases separating them. The CDR3 spells CASRRLTGELFF. Incomplete CDR3 DNA: TGTGCCAGCAGGCGGCTAACCGGGGAG.

Details on this clone: The read finishes 3 residues shy of the CDR3 end, and the germline J gene is used to complete it. The V call is TRBV30, the J call TRBJ2-1; 11 bases map to TRBD1. The CDR3 runs 14 residues. With 3 bases clipped from V and 9 bases from J, the junction kept 7 bases outside the gene matches. CDR1 and CDR2 from the germline V gene are GTSNPN and SVGIG (reference sequence). The part of the CDR3 DNA that was read is TGTGCCTGGAGCCCGGGACAGGGGGTGAGTGAG. Protein sequence: CAWSPGQGVSE. The whole CDR3 sequence is CAWSPGQGVSEQFF.

Points on this clone: The sequenced fragment ends 3 residues before the CDR3 boundary, so the rest is inferred from the germline J gene. The chain is built from TRBV19 and TRBJ1-5, with D possibly being TRBD1 (6 bases). Germline V gene data show CDR1 as LNHDA and CDR2 as SQIVND (reference sequence). Trimming stripped 2 bases from V and 2 bases from J, with 22 bases between. The length of the CDR3 is 19 residues. Partial CDR3 DNA: TGTGCCAGTAGTATACGGGAAAGGGAGGGGGTTTTTGGCAATCAGCCC. Encoded protein: CASSIREREGVFGNQP. The full CDR3 sequence reads CASSIREREGVFGNQPQHF.

The CDR3 here is CAWSADYTNMNTEAFF. The CDR3 bases that were read are TGTGCCTGGAGTGCAGATTATACTAACATGAACACTGAA. This chain joins TRBV30 and TRBJ1-1; D is unresolved. The read stops 3 residues short of the end of the CDR3; the missing end is completed from the germline J gene. V lost 1 base and J lost 0, with 15 bases in between. The length of the CDR3 is 16 residues. From germline, CDR1 is GTSNPN and CDR2 SVGIG (reference sequence).

The CDR3 here is CASIDNGLAGAYEQYF. The CDR3 bases that were read are TGTGCCAGCATTGACAATGGACTAGCGGGGGCCTACGAG. This chain connects TRBV6-2 or TRBV6-3 to TRBJ2-7; 13 bases align to TRBD2. The read stops 3 residues short of the end of the CDR3; the missing end is completed from the germline J gene. CDR1 is MNHEY, CDR2 SVGEGT, per germline. Trimming took 7 bases from V and 2 from J; bases not matched to a gene: 8. This CDR3 is 16 amino acids long.

Note on this clone: A junction boundary mismatches the germline segment, possibly from a read error. The CDR3 end falls 3 residues outside the read, so it is completed with the germline J gene. J is TRBJ1-2 and V is TRBV18; perhaps TRBD1 as D (5 bases). Germline V gene sequence: CDR1 KGHSH, CDR2 LQKENI. There are 15 residues in the CDR3. The CDR3 bases that were read are TGTGCCAGCTCACCACCCACTAGCGGGGCCAATGGG. Encoded protein: CASSPPTSGANG. The full-length CDR3 reads as CASSPPTSGANGYTF.

As to this clone: The read falls 3 residues short of the CDR3 end, and the missing part is taken from the germline J gene. The chain carries TRBV29-1 and TRBJ2-5; TRBD1 agrees at 8 bases. This CDR3 is 15 amino acids long. Germline V gene lookup returns CDR1 SQVTM and CDR2 ANQGSEA. The V gene end was trimmed by 6 bases and the J gene end by 4 bases; junction bases not matched to a gene: 13. The DNA read from the CDR3 is TGCAGCGTGACGATTGGACAGGGTTTCCTAGAGACC. This encodes CSVTIGQGFLET. The whole CDR3 region reads CSVTIGQGFLETQYF. The whole variable domain, filled in from reference TRBV29-1 and TRBJ2-5, reads SAVISQKPSRDICQRGTSLTIQCQVDSQVTMMFWYRQQPGQSLTLIATANQGSEATYESGFVIDKFPISRPNLTFSTLTVSNMSPEDSSIYLCSVTIGQGFLETQYFGPGTRLLVL.

A note on this clone: The read is 3 residues too short to cover the CDR3 end, so that end is filled in from the germline J gene. The V gene is TRBV7-9, the J gene TRBJ2-7, with 8 bases matching TRBD2. This CDR3 region has 15 residues. Per germline, CDR1 SEHNR and CDR2 FQNEAQ (reference sequence). The ends lost 5 bases at V and 3 bases at J; junction bases unmatched: 9. CDR3 sequence reads: CASSAGGGLRYEQYF. Incomplete CDR3 DNA: TGTGCCAGCAGCGCGGGGGGAGGACTACGCTACGAG.

Remarks on this clone: Read data end 3 residues before the CDR3 end; the end is taken from the germline J gene. The rearrangement uses TRBV7-2 and TRBJ1-2; TRBD1 matches 7 bases. The germline V gene has CDR1 SGHTA and CDR2 FQGNSA. This CDR3 spans 12 amino acids. CDR3 loop: CASSLVQGGYTF. The sequenced CDR3 bases are TGTGCCAGCAGCTTAGTACAGGGGGGC.

About this clone: The missing CDR3 end, 3 residues past where the read stops, is filled in from the germline J gene. The chain links TRBV5-4 to TRBJ2-3; 9 nucleotides align to TRBD1. J was trimmed by 2 bases and V by 0 bases; bases with no gene match: 1. The V gene's germline CDR1 is SGHNT and CDR2 YYREEE (reference sequence). The CDR3 runs to 15 residues. Partial CDR3 DNA: TGTGCCAGCAGCTTGGACAGGGGGCTCACAGATACG. Translation: CASSLDRGLTDT. The whole CDR3 is CASSLDRGLTDTQYF.

About this clone itself: Relative to the germline gene, one junction end is altered; a read error may explain this. The read halts 3 residues ahead of the CDR3 end, with the missing end drawn from the germline J gene. The chain has TRBV7-7 and TRBJ1-5; D not resolved. The CDR3 covers 13 residues. CDR1 SSHAT and CDR2 FNYEAQ come from the germline V gene (reference sequence). CDR3 in amino acids: CASSSGEGQPQHF. Incomplete CDR3 DNA: TGTGCTAGCAGCTCCGGGGAAGGTCAGCCC.

Concerning this clone: With the read ending 3 residues before the CDR3 end, the germline J gene is used to fill in that end. J is TRBJ2-7 and V is TRBV5-6; 9 bases agree with TRBD1. V was pared by 5 bases and J by 6 bases, with 9 bases of the junction left unmatched. Germline CDR1 reads SGHDT; CDR2 reads YYEEEE. CDR3 size: 14 residues. The CDR3 is CASRIPGQGGEQYF. The CDR3 bases that were read are TGTGCCAGCAGGATCCCGGGACAGGGAGGCGAG.

Comment on this clone: The CDR3 extends 3 residues past the end of the read, so its final part is completed from the germline J gene. The chain employs TRBV5-6 and TRBJ1-1; D is uncertain. The CDR3 sequence is 13 residues long. V gave up 0 bases and J gave up 4 bases, with 7 bases separating them. The germline CDR1 and CDR2 sequences are SGHDT and YYEEEE. CDR3 DNA (partial): TGTGCCAGCAGCTTGGTGGCGGGCACTGAA. Its translation is CASSLVAGTE. The whole CDR3 sequence reads CASSLVAGTEAFF.

Remarks on this clone: Coverage ceases 3 residues before the CDR3 finishes, and the germline J gene fills in the end. V and J are TRBV16 and TRBJ2-3; D call uncertain. The germline gives CDR1 KGHSY, CDR2 FQNENV. This CDR3 region has 14 residues. CDR3: CASSQARVEETQYF. CDR3 DNA (partial): TGTGCCAGCAGCCAGGCAAGGGTGGAAGAGACG.

In the case of this clone: The CDR3 goes on 3 residues after the read ends, and that part is filled in from the germline J gene. The chain joins TRBV6-2 or TRBV6-3 to TRBJ2-4; D is uncertain. This CDR3 is built from 11 residues. CDR1 and CDR2 (germline): MNHEY, SVGEGT. CDR3 protein: CASTNLRFQYF. CDR3 DNA, as far as it was read: TGTGCCAGCACCAACCTTAGATTT.

A note on this clone: The CDR3 end lies 3 residues beyond the end of the read and is filled in from the germline J gene. The chain is built from TRBV6-1 and TRBJ2-2, with a weak D call TRBD1 (5 bases). Trimming removed 4 bases from V and 3 bases from J, with 15 bases in between. The germline V gene has CDR1 MNHNS and CDR2 SASEGT. The CDR3 runs to 16 residues. CDR3 bases read: TGTGCCAGCAGTGTAAACCCAGGGTTGTACACCGGGGAG. Translation: CASSVNPGLYTGE. The CDR3, in full, reads CASSVNPGLYTGELFF.

A word on this clone: The read is 3 residues too short to cover the CDR3 end, so that end is filled in from the germline J gene. This sequence joins TRBV19 and TRBJ1-2; D gene unclear. Per germline, CDR1 LNHDA and CDR2 SQIVND (reference sequence). The V end lost 3 bases, the J end lost 3 bases, and 8 bases lay between the germline ends. The CDR3 is 13 amino acids. CDR3 region: CASSIAADYGYTF. Partial CDR3 DNA: TGTGCCAGTAGTATTGCGGCAGACTATGGC. The full variable domain, rest sourced from reference TRBV19 and TRBJ1-2, is DGGITQSPKYLFRKEGQNVTLSCEQNLNHDAMYWYRQDPGQGLRLIYYSQIVNDFQKGDIAEGYSVSREKKESFPLTVTSAQKNPTAFYLCASSIAADYGYTFGSGTRLTVV.

Details on this clone: The read ends 3 residues before the CDR3 terminus; that terminus is restored from the germline J gene. The chain links TRBV13 to TRBJ2-7; possibly TRBD1 for D (6 bases). CDR3 length: 17 amino acids. The V gene's germline CDR1 is PRHDT and CDR2 FYEKMQ (reference sequence). Between the trimmed V and J ends, which lost 5 bases and 4 bases, there was a span of 24 bases. The covered CDR3 bases are TGTGCCAGCAGCCTGAGTCGGGACACCAAAAGGGCGTACGAG. This sequence encodes CASSLSRDTKRAYE. The CDR3 in its entirety is CASSLSRDTKRAYEQYF.

Comments on this clone: The sequenced fragment ends 3 residues before the CDR3 boundary, so the rest is inferred from the germline J gene. The chain combines TRBV10-3 with TRBJ2-3; perhaps TRBD1 as D (5 bases). Germline V gives CDR1 ENHRY, CDR2 SYGVKD. The CDR3 is 14 amino acids. CDR3 DNA (partial): TGTGCCATCAGTGACCAGGGAAGCAATCAGCCG. The encoded protein is CAISDQGSNQP. Given in full, the CDR3 is CAISDQGSNQPQYF.

About this clone itself: The missing CDR3 end, 3 residues past where the read stops, is filled in from the germline J gene. The gene calls are TRBV7-2 and TRBJ2-7; 12 nucleotides align to TRBD2. The CDR3 is made up of 14 amino acids. V gave up 5 bases and J gave up 4 bases; unmatched junction bases: 3. In germline, CDR1 is SGHTA, CDR2 FQGNSA. The CDR3 loop reads CASSPTSGRYEQYF. The sequenced part of the CDR3 DNA is TGTGCCAGCAGCCCTACTAGCGGGAGGTACGAG.

A remark on this clone: The read finishes 3 residues shy of the CDR3 end, and the germline J gene is used to complete it. The chain employs TRBV7-6 and TRBJ1-2; a possible D gene is TRBD1 (6 bases). The CDR3 has 14 residues. From germline, CDR1 is SGHVS and CDR2 FNYEAQ. Partial CDR3 DNA: TGTGCCAGCAGCCCGGACAGACTTTCCTACGAA. This sequence encodes CASSPDRLSYE. Given in full, the CDR3 is CASSPDRLSYEYTF.

Note on this clone: The CDR3 goes on 3 residues after the read ends, and that part is filled in from the germline J gene. The chain combines TRBV5-1 with TRBJ2-2; 9 bases match TRBD2. J was trimmed by 7 bases and V by 4 bases; bases with no gene match: 5. The CDR3 consists of 14 residues. CDR1 and CDR2 from the germline V gene are SGHRS and YFSETQ. The CDR3 loop is CASSDSGGIGELFF. The CDR3 bases that were read are TGCGCCAGCAGCGATAGCGGGGGAATCGGGGAG.

A word on this clone: Read data end 3 residues before the CDR3 end; the end is taken from the germline J gene. The chain is built from TRBV20-1 and TRBJ2-1; 12 bases align to TRBD2. Germline lookup yields CDR1 DFQATT and CDR2 SNEGSKA (reference sequence). Germline trimming cut 6 bases from V and 4 bases from J; bases unmatched to any gene: 7. The CDR3 has 15 amino acids. CDR3 sequence reads: CSAKTSGGSYNEQFF. The covered CDR3 bases are TGCAGTGCCAAGACTAGCGGGGGTTCTTACAATGAG.

Concerning this clone itself: Read coverage stops 3 residues before the CDR3 terminus; the germline J gene supplies the remainder. The genes are TRBV28 and TRBJ2-5; 9 bases agree with TRBD2. The CDR3 runs 15 residues. V shed 6 bases, J shed 2 bases, and the junction held 7 bases outside the gene matches. Germline V CDR1 and CDR2: MDHEN, SYDVKM. The CDR3 spells CASSRTGLAQETQYF. The CDR3 bases that were read are TGTGCCAGCAGCCGAACGGGACTAGCACAAGAGACC.